The 29 T cell receptor beta chains below come from one sample, sequenced in a study of shared clonotypes between healthy human individuals. TCRdb's copy holds only in-frame clones and misses some; the assay was immunoSEQ multiplex PCR. The sample records some 700,000 clones, 90% being singletons. Sequencing was done on a sample of memory CD8+ T cells from PBMCs. Specified subset: CD45RO+ cells pooled with CCR7-negative TemRA cells. Receptors originate from a man aged 18-30 years in good health. Some clones in this sample may be carry-over from other donors' samples.

The chain combines TRBV9 with TRBJ2-1, with D perhaps matching TRBD2 (6 bases). Germline-derived CDR1 and CDR2 are SGDLS and YYNGEE. V shed 2 bases and J shed 7 bases, with 19 bases lying between them. CDR3 length equals 16 residues. This chain's CDR3 is CASSVQLASLVNEQFF. CDR3 bases: TGTGCCAGCAGCGTCCAGCTAGCGAGCCTGGTTAATGAGCAGTTCTTC. Together with reference TRBV9 and TRBJ2-1, the CDR3 gives the full variable domain: DSGVTQTPKHLITATGQRVTLRCSPRSGDLSVYWYQQSLDQGLQFLIQYYNGEERAKGNILERFSAQQFPDLHSELNLSSLELGDSALYFCASSVQLASLVNEQFFGPGTRLTVL.

The J gene is TRBJ2-7, the V gene TRBV10-3; no definite D call. With 6 bases removed from V and 2 bases from J, the gap between germline ends came to 17 bases. Germline values: CDR1 ENHRY, CDR2 SYGVKD. This CDR3 comprises 15 residues. The CDR3 is CAISGWTVSPYEQYF. As DNA, the CDR3 is TGTGCCATCAGCGGTTGGACGGTGAGCCCCTACGAGCAGTACTTC.

The genes are TRBV10-2 and TRBJ2-7, with 8 bases matching TRBD1. CDR1 WSHSY and CDR2 SAAADI come from the germline V gene. Trimming took 7 bases from V and 2 from J; bases not matched to a gene: 4. The CDR3 is 13 amino acids. The CDR3 nucleotides are TGCGCCAGCATGCGGGACAGGCCCTACGAGCAGTACTTC. Translation: CASMRDRPYEQYF.

The chain couples TRBV11-1 to TRBJ1-1, with D perhaps TRBD1 (5 bases). The CDR3 spans 11 residues. The germline CDR1 and CDR2 sequences are SGHAT and FQDESV (reference sequence). V was cut by 5 bases and J by 8 bases, with 9 bases left in between. The CDR3: CASSVRGEAFF. The DNA of the CDR3 is TGTGCCAGCAGCGTCCGGGGCGAAGCTTTCTTT. The variable domain in full, completed from reference TRBV11-1 and TRBJ1-1, reads EAEVAQSPRYKITEKSQAVAFWCDPISGHATLYWYRQILGQGPELLVQFQDESVVDDSQLPKDRFSAERLKGVDSTLKIQPAELGDSAMYLCASSVRGEAFFGQGTRLTVV.

The chain recombines TRBV28 with TRBJ2-7; D may correspond to TRBD1 or TRBD2 (5 bases each). Trimming stripped 3 bases from V and 3 bases from J, with 15 bases between. The germline V gene has CDR1 MDHEN and CDR2 SYDVKM. The CDR3 totals 15 residues. The CDR3 here is CASSFGMGERYEQYF. The CDR3 region has the DNA TGTGCCAGCAGTTTTGGAATGGGGGAACGCTACGAGCAGTACTTC. The full variable domain, completed using reference TRBV28 and TRBJ2-7, is DVKVTQSSRYLVKRTGEKVFLECVQDMDHENMFWYRQDPGLGLRLIYFSYDVKMKEKGDIPEGYSVSREKKERFSLILESASTNQTSMYLCASSFGMGERYEQYFGPGTRLTVT.

Comments on this clone: The likely explanation is a read error, given a far larger clone one base away. The V call is TRBV11-2, the J call TRBJ2-7; 12 bases agree with TRBD2. Germline V lookup: CDR1 SGHAT, CDR2 FQNNGV. The CDR3 is 15 amino acids. J was trimmed by 3 bases and V by 3 bases; bases with no gene match: 3. Written as DNA, the CDR3 is TGTGCCAGCAGCTTGACTAGCGGGAGTAACTACGAGCAGTACTTC. It translates to CASSLTSGSNYEQYF.

Notes on this clone: Other DNA sequences in the sample encode the same CDR3. The genes are TRBV6-5 and TRBJ2-2; the D gene is possibly TRBD2 (5 bases). CDR1 is MNHEY, CDR2 SVGAGI, per germline. V was trimmed by 0 bases and J by 0 bases, leaving 5 bases between them. The CDR3 runs 15 residues. CDR3 in DNA: TGTGCCAGCAGTTACTCCGGGACGAACACCGGGGAGCTGTTTTTT. Its protein product is CASSYSGTNTGELFF.

The J gene is TRBJ2-7, the V gene TRBV7-2, with D possibly TRBD1 on 6 matching bases. This CDR3 spans 15 amino acids. Looked up from germline, CDR1 is SGHTA and CDR2 is FQGNSA. V was cut by 8 bases and J by 2 bases, with 19 bases left in between. CDR3 nucleotide sequence: TGTGCCAGCCACGGATACACAGGGTCCACCTACGAGCAGTACTTC. Residues: CASHGYTGSTYEQYF.

This clone occurred once. The V gene is TRBV30, the J gene TRBJ2-2; D remains ambiguous. Germline-derived CDR1 and CDR2 are GTSNPN and SVGIG (reference sequence). This CDR3 region has 11 residues. Deletions cut 5 bases from V and 7 bases from J, with 8 bases between. In nucleotides, the CDR3 is TGTGCCTGGGACCTAGTCGGGGAGCTGTTTTTT. It translates to CAWDLVGELFF.

This clone came up once. The rearrangement joins TRBV28 to TRBJ2-1; D gene uncertain. This CDR3 has 17 amino acids. V dropped 5 bases and J dropped 4 bases, with 21 bases sitting between them. Germline CDR1 is MDHEN and CDR2 is SYDVKM. DNA for the CDR3: TGTGCCAGCAGTACCACCCAAAGACCCGCTGTTTACAATGAGCAGTTCTTC. Translated, it gives CASSTTQRPAVYNEQFF.

V usage is TRBV11-3 and J usage is TRBJ2-1; 13 bases fit TRBD2. The length of the CDR3 is 16 residues. Per the germline V gene, CDR1 is SGHNT and CDR2 is YENEEA. Trimming removed 5 bases from V and 5 bases from J; junction bases left unmatched: 6. This CDR3 reads CASSAQLAGGDNEQFF. The CDR3 bases are TGTGCCAGCAGCGCACAACTAGCGGGAGGGGACAATGAGCAGTTCTTC.

The V call is TRBV4-3, the J call TRBJ2-1; 7 positions match TRBD2. The J segment lost 8 bases and the V segment lost 1 base, leaving 14 bases of the junction unmatched. CDR1 and CDR2 from the germline V gene are LGHNA and YSLEER. This CDR3 spans 17 amino acids. The CDR3 DNA sequence: TGCGCCAGCAGCCAAGGGTTCATGCGGGAGCAGCCCCATGAGCAGTTCTTC. It is translated as CASSQGFMREQPHEQFF.

Regarding this clone: A far larger clone is one nucleotide away, so this likely arose from a read error. The same CDR3 also results from other DNA sequences found in this sample. The J gene is TRBJ1-1, the V gene TRBV30, with unresolved D. The CDR3 covers 13 residues. Germline V gene data show CDR1 as GTSNPN and CDR2 as SVGIG (reference sequence). The CDR3 sequence is CAWTWVRNTEAFF. The CDR3 region has the DNA TGTGCCTGGACGTGGGTGAGGAACACTGAGGCTTTCTTT.

This chain's CDR3 is CASSPGRGLSQETQYF. In DNA form, the CDR3 reads TGTGCCAGCAGCCCGGGACGAGGGCTTTCCCAAGAGACCCAGTACTTC. The chain has TRBV9 and TRBJ2-5; D may be TRBD1 or TRBD2 (5 bases each). CDR1 SGDLS and CDR2 YYNGEE come from the germline V gene. The CDR3 consists of 16 residues. V lost 4 bases and J 1 base, leaving 17 bases between the germline ends.

The chain links TRBV9 to TRBJ2-2; D is uncertain. With 4 bases removed from V and 6 bases from J, the gap between germline ends came to 13 bases. The CDR3 extends over 14 amino acids. Germline CDR1 is SGDLS and CDR2 is YYNGEE. CDR3 in amino acids: CASSPTGSPGELFF. The CDR3 coding sequence is TGTGCCAGCAGCCCAACCGGGTCCCCCGGGGAGCTGTTTTTT.

The rearrangement uses TRBV4-2 and TRBJ2-2; weak D call: TRBD2 (6 bases). Trimming pared 0 bases from V and 1 base from J, leaving 6 bases between. Looked up from germline, CDR1 is LGHNA and CDR2 is YNFKEQ. This CDR3 is built from 15 residues. In nucleotides, the CDR3 is TGTGCCAGCAGCCAAGACGGGAGGAACACCGGGGAGCTGTTTTTT. Translating gives CASSQDGRNTGELFF.

Here the CDR3 reads CAWSVLEVYGYTF. CDR3 sequence (DNA): TGTGCCTGGAGTGTACTAGAAGTCTATGGCTACACCTTC. This chain connects TRBV30 to TRBJ1-2; no reliable D call. Per germline, CDR1 GTSNPN and CDR2 SVGIG (reference sequence). The V end was cut by 0 bases, the J end by 4 bases, with 9 bases between. The CDR3 covers 13 residues. Supplemented by reference TRBV30 and TRBJ1-2, the full variable domain reads SQTIHQWPATLVQPVGSPLSLECTVEGTSNPNLYWYRQAAGRGLQLLFYSVGIGQISSEVPQNLSASRPQDRQFILSSKKLLLSDSGFYLCAWSVLEVYGYTFGSGTRLTVV.

As regards this clone: Other nucleotide sequences from this sample produce the same CDR3. This chain connects TRBV7-9 to TRBJ2-7; the D is unclear. This CDR3 is 13 amino acids long. Trimming took 3 bases from V and 6 from J, leaving 12 bases between them. The germline CDR1 and CDR2 sequences are SEHNR and FQNEAQ (reference sequence). In DNA form, the CDR3 reads TGTGCCAGCAGCTTGGAACCAGGCAGCGAGCAGTACTTC. Translation gives CASSLEPGSEQYF.

The CDR3 reads CASSERAREAFF. CDR3 DNA: TGTGCCAGTAGTGAGAGGGCGCGAGAAGCTTTCTTT. The chain has TRBV19 and TRBJ1-1, with no clear D. This CDR3 region has 12 residues. In germline, CDR1 is LNHDA, CDR2 SQIVND (reference sequence). V was clipped by 5 bases and J by 8 bases, with 12 bases between them.

V gene TRBV4-3 combines with J gene TRBJ2-3; 12 nucleotides line up with TRBD2. CDR3 size: 15 residues. V lost 5 bases and J lost 4; bases outside the gene matches: 4. Per the germline V gene, CDR1 is LGHNA and CDR2 is YSLEER. CDR3 amino acids: CASSDLAGGPDTQYF. Here the CDR3 DNA reads TGCGCCAGCAGCGATCTAGCGGGAGGGCCAGATACGCAGTATTTT.

This clone was counted once. V usage is TRBV5-6 and J usage is TRBJ2-7; D perhaps matches TRBD1 (5 bases). V was clipped by 0 bases and J by 3 bases, with 7 bases between them. CDR1 is SGHDT and CDR2 is YYEEEE in the germline V gene. The CDR3 is 13 residues long. CDR3 in DNA: TGTGCCAGCAGCTTGGTTGACAGCTACGAGCAGTACTTC. Protein product: CASSLVDSYEQYF.

The V call is TRBV28, the J call TRBJ2-7; 10 nucleotides align to TRBD1. The V and J ends lost 5 bases and 4 bases, in that order; junction bases with no gene match: 8. Germline V lookup: CDR1 MDHEN, CDR2 SYDVKM. The CDR3 runs to 15 residues. CDR3 sequence reads: CASSPRTGGVYEQYF. CDR3 nucleotides: TGTGCCAGCAGTCCCCGGACAGGGGGGGTTTACGAGCAGTACTTC. Full variable domain (remainder filled in from reference TRBV28 and TRBJ2-7): DVKVTQSSRYLVKRTGEKVFLECVQDMDHENMFWYRQDPGLGLRLIYFSYDVKMKEKGDIPEGYSVSREKKERFSLILESASTNQTSMYLCASSPRTGGVYEQYFGPGTRLTVT.

The rearrangement uses TRBV12-2 and TRBJ1-2. TRBV12-2 is annotated as a pseudogene. The CDR3 extends over 17 amino acids. The CDR3 DNA reads TGTGCAAGTCGCTCCCAGAGGCCGGGAAACTCTAACTATGGCTACACCTTC. This translates into CASRSQRPGNSNYGYTF.

The chain is built from TRBV27 and TRBJ1-5; 7 bases agree with TRBD1. V trimming: 6 bases; J trimming: 0 bases; junction bases outside the gene matches: 5. This CDR3 spans 15 amino acids. The germline V gene has CDR1 MNHEY and CDR2 SMNVEV (reference sequence). The chain's CDR3 is CASSIGTDSNQPQHF. Here the CDR3 DNA reads TGTGCCAGCAGCATTGGGACAGATAGCAATCAGCCCCAGCATTTT.

The V gene is TRBV6-5, the J gene TRBJ2-1, with D possibly matching TRBD2 (6 bases). V gave up 2 bases and J gave up 9 bases, with 14 bases separating them. Germline V gene lookup returns CDR1 MNHEY and CDR2 SVGAGI. The CDR3 covers 14 residues. CDR3 sequence: CASSYNLAMGEQFF. The CDR3 DNA follows: TGTGCCAGCAGTTACAACCTAGCGATGGGTGAGCAGTTCTTC.

On this clone: Within the sample, other DNA sequences also encode this same CDR3. This chain connects TRBV5-1 to TRBJ2-1; 9 bases are a match to TRBD2. This CDR3 contains 15 residues. Losses at the gene ends were 2 bases for V and 1 base for J; bases not matched to a gene: 1. CDR1 and CDR2 from the germline V gene are SGHRS and YFSETQ. CDR3 DNA sequence: TGCGCCAGCAGCTTTAGCGGGAGTTCCTACAATGAGCAGTTCTTC. Amino acid sequence: CASSFSGSSYNEQFF.

The chain combines TRBV25-1 with TRBJ1-5, with 8 bases that match TRBD1. The CDR3 consists of 15 residues. Unmatched junction bases numbered 3, after V lost 2 bases and J lost 3 bases. Germline assignment: CDR1 MGHDK and CDR2 SYGVNS. CDR3 protein: CASSEPTGANQPQHF. The CDR3 region has the DNA TGTGCCAGCAGTGAACCGACAGGGGCCAATCAGCCCCAGCATTTT.

The chain employs TRBV4-1 and TRBJ1-2; D not certain. This CDR3 comprises 14 residues. Trimming stripped 0 bases from V and 8 bases from J, with 13 bases between. Germline CDR1 and CDR2: MGHRA and YSYEKL. The CDR3 reads CASSQDRREDGYTF. The CDR3 nucleotides read TGCGCCAGCAGCCAAGATAGAAGGGAGGACGGCTACACCTTC.

V usage is TRBV4-1 and J usage is TRBJ1-2; D is uncertain. CDR1 MGHRA and CDR2 YSYEKL come from the germline V gene. Deletions cut 4 bases from V and 6 bases from J, with 24 bases between. The CDR3 has 17 amino acids. The CDR3 DNA follows: TGCGCCAGCAGCCTTCCCCAATACGAGGGTATAGAGAATGGCTACACCTTC. It yields the protein CASSLPQYEGIENGYTF.